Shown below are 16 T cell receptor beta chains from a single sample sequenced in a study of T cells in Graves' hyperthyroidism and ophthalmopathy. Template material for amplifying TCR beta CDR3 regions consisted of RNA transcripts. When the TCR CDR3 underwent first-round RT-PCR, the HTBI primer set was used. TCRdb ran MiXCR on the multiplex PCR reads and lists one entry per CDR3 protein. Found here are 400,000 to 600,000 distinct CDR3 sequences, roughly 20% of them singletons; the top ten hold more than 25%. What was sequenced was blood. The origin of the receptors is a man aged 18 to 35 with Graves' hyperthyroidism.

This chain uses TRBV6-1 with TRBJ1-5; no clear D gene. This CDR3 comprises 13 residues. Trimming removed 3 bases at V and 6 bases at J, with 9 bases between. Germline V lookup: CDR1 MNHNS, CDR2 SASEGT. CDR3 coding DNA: TGTGCCAGCAGTGACAGAGGCTCTCAGCCCCAGCATTTT. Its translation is CASSDRGSQPQHF.

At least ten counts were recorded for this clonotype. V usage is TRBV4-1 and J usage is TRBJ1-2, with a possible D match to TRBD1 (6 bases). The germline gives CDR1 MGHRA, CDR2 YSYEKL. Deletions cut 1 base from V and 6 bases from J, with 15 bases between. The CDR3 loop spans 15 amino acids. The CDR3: CASSQVRGRADGYTF. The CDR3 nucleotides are TGCGCCAGCAGCCAAGTGCGGGGGCGAGCAGATGGCTACACCTTC.

CDR3 residues: CASSSTGGITEAFF. In DNA, the CDR3 is TGTGCCAGCAGCTCGACAGGGGGGATAACTGAAGCTTTCTTT. The chain carries TRBV6-5 and TRBJ1-1; 9 nucleotides match TRBD1. J lost 5 bases, V lost 6 bases, and 7 bases had no gene match. The CDR3 loop spans 14 amino acids. Germline V CDR1 and CDR2: MNHEY, SVGAGI.

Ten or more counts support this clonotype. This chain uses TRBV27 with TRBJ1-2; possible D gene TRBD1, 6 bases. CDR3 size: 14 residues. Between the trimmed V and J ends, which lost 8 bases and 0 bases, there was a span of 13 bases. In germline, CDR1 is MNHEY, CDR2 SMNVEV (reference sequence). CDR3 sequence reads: CASSDSLANYGYTF. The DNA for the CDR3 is TGTGCCAGCTCGGACAGCCTTGCTAACTATGGCTACACCTTC.

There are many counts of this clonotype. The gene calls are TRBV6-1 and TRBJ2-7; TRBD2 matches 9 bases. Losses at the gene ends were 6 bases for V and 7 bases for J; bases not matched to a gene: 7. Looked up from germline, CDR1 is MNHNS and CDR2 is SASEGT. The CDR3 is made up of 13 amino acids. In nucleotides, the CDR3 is TGTGCCAGCAGGAGCGCGGGAGGGGATGAGCAGTACTTC. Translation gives CASRSAGGDEQYF.

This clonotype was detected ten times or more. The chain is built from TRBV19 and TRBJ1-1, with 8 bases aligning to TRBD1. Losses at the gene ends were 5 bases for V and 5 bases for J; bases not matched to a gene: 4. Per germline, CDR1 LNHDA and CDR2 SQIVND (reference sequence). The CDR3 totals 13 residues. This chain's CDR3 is CASSPGQVTEAFF. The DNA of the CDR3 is TGTGCCAGTAGTCCGGGACAGGTGACTGAAGCTTTCTTT.

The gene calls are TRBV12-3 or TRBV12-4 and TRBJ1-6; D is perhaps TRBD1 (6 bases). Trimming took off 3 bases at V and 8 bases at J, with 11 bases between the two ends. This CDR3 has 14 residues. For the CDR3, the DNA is TGTGCCAGCAGTTTCACAGGGTGGGATTCACCCCTCCACTTT. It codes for CASSFTGWDSPLHF.

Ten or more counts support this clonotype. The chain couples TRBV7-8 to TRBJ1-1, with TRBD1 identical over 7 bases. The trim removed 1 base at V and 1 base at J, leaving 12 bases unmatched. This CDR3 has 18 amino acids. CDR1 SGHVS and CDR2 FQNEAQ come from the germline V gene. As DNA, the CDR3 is TGTGCCAGCAGCTTAGGTGTAGGGGGCCTCTTTGGGAACACTGAAGCTTTCTTT. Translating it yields CASSLGVGGLFGNTEAFF.

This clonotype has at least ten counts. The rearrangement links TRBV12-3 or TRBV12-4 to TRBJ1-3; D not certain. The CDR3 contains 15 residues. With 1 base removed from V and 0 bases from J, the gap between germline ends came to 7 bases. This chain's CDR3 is CASSLVEDSGNTIYF. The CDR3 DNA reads TGTGCCAGCAGTTTAGTGGAAGACTCTGGAAACACCATATATTTT.

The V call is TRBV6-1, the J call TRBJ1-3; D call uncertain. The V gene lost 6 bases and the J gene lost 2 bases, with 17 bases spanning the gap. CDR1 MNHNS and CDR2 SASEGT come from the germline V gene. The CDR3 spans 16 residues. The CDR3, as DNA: TGTGCCAGCAGCGCTTCGAGAGCCTGGGCTGGAAACACCATATATTTT. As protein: CASSASRAWAGNTIYF.

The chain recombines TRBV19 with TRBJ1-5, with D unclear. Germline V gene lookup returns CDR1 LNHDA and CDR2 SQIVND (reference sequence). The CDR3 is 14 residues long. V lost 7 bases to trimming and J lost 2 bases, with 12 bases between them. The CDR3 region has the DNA TGTGCCAGTAAGGTCGGGAGCCGCAATCAGCCCCAGCATTTT. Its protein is CASKVGSRNQPQHF.

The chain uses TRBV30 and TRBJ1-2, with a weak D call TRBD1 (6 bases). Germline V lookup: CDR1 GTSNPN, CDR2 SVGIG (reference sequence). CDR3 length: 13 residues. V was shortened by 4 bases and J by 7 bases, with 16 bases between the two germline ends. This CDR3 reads CAWTETGHSGYTF. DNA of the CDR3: TGTGCCTGGACAGAAACGGGACATAGTGGCTACACCTTC.

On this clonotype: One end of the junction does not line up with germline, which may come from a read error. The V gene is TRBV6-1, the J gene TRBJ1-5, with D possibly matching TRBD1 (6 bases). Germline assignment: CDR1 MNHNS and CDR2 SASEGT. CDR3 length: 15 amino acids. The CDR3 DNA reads TGTGCCAGCAGCGAAGGACAGACCTACAATCAGCCCCAGCATTTT. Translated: CASSEGQTYNQPQHF.

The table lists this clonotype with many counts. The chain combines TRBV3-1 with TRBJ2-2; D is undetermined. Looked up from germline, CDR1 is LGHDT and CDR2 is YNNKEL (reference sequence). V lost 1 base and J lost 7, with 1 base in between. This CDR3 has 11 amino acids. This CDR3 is CASSQGGELFF. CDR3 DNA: TGTGCCAGCAGCCAAGGCGGGGAGCTGTTTTTT.

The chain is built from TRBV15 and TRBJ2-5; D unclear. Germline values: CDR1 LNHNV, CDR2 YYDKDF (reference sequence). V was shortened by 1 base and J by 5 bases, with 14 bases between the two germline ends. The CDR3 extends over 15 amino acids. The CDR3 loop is CATSRGLALLETQYF. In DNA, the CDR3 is TGTGCCACCAGCAGAGGCCTCGCCTTATTGGAGACCCAGTACTTC.

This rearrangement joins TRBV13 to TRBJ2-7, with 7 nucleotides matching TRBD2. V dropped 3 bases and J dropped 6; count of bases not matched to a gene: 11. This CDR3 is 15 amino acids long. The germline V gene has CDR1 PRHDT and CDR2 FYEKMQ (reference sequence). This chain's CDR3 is CASSFGSWEGGEQYF. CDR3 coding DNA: TGTGCCAGCAGCTTCGGGTCTTGGGAGGGTGGCGAGCAGTACTTC.